This TCR beta chain was captured by sequencing in a study of cytomegalovirus exposure and HLA in healthy donors. Study-wide background: Findings of an earlier analysis included around 100 million unique TCR beta sequences from around 180 million T cells. Early released data had around 89 million unique TCRs, all coming from HLA-typed donors.

This clone was counted only a few times. Its antigen is unknown. General observations from the study: A prior analysis recorded that most TCR beta V segments were productive about 87% or about 30% of the time.

The CDR3 is 15 residues long. Per germline, CDR1 SEHNR and CDR2 FQNEAQ (reference sequence). The V end was cut by 4 bases, the J end by 3 bases, with 13 bases between. It was with 60 Vbeta and 13 Jbeta primers that the PCR ran. TCRdb keeps only in-frame clones here, not all; method: immunoSEQ multiplex PCR. The repertoire has about 160,000 clones, approximately 79% of them found once; the top ten carry more than 3.5%. The clonotype comes from a man between 40 and 49 years old in good health and CMV-seronegative. This rearrangement joins TRBV7-9 to TRBJ1-5, with D maybe TRBD1 (6 bases). Material: PBMCs. CDR3 sequence: CASSSDTGFNQPQHF. The CDR3 DNA is TGTGCCAGCAGCTCAGATACAGGGTTCAATCAGCCCCAGCATTTT.